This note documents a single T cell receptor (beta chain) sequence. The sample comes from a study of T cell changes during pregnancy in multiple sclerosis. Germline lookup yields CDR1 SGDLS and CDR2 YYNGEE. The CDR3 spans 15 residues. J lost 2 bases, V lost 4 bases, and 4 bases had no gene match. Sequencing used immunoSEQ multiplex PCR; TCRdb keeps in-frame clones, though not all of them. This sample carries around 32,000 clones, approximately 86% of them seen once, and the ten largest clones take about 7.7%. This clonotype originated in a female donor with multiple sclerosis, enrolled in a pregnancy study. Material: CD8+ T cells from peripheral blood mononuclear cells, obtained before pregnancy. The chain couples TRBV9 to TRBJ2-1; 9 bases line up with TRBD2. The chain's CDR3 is CASSSSGRTYNEQFF. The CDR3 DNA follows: TGTGCCAGCAGCTCGAGCGGGAGGACCTACAATGAGCAGTTCTTC. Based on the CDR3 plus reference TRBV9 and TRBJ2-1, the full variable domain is DSGVTQTPKHLITATGQRVTLRCSPRSGDLSVYWYQQSLDQGLQFLIQYYNGEERAKGNILERFSAQQFPDLHSELNLSSLELGDSALYFCASSSSGRTYNEQFFGPGTRLTVL.